This paragraph covers one TCR beta chain sequence. The antigen remains unidentified. These data belong to a study of a mutant IDH1 vaccine in newly diagnosed glioma. Study results and limitations: Altogether, roughly 93% of patients exhibited vaccine-induced immune responses.

V lost 5 bases to trimming and J lost 0 bases; unmatched junction nucleotides: 3. The CDR3 has 16 amino acids. The germline gives CDR1 MNHEY, CDR2 SMNVEV (reference sequence). Noted time point: week 11, during vaccination. Vaccinated patients received 300 ug of mutant IDH1 20-mer peptide per dose, with topical imiquimod. Measured with immunoSEQ multiplex PCR; TCRdb has only the in-frame clones, and not every one. The table lists about 36,000 clones, 75% to 85% of them singletons. The clonotype was recovered from a woman in her twenties or thirties with glioma. Some clones in this sample may be carry-over from other donors' samples. The sequenced sample was peripheral blood mononuclear cells (PBMCs), obtained from a glioma patient whose treatment included an IDH1 peptide vaccine. The chain recombines TRBV27 with TRBJ2-6, with 8 positions matching TRBD2. The CDR3 nucleotides are TGTGCCAGCAGTGCGGGGGGCCCCTCTGGGGCCAACGTCCTGACTTTC. This gives the protein CASSAGGPSGANVLTF.